Following are 9 T cell receptor beta chains from one sample sequenced in a study of cytomegalovirus exposure and HLA in healthy donors. Vbeta (60) and Jbeta (13) primers were used in the PCR. The protocol was immunoSEQ multiplex PCR, while the TCRdb copy is restricted to in-frame clones and leaves out a portion. The data hold fewer than 85,000 clones, with around 65% observed a single time. Sequencing used PBMCs. All receptors derive from a man aged 55 to 70 in good health and CMV-seropositive.

This clone turned up a few times. V usage is TRBV11-2 and J usage is TRBJ2-5; maybe TRBD2 (6 bases). V shed 5 bases and J shed 2 bases, with 9 bases lying between them. The CDR3 contains 13 residues. Germline V gene sequence: CDR1 SGHAT, CDR2 FQNNGV. CDR3 sequence (DNA): TGTGCCAGCAGCCCTGGGGGGCAAGAGACCCAGTACTTC. It yields the protein CASSPGGQETQYF.

This chain links TRBV14 with TRBJ2-1, with 9 bases matching TRBD1. The CDR3 covers 15 residues. The ends lost 4 bases at V and 6 bases at J; junction bases unmatched: 7. Germline lookup yields CDR1 SGHDN and CDR2 FVKESK. CDR3 sequence: CASSPNRGRGNEQFF. Written as DNA, the CDR3 is TGTGCCAGCAGCCCAAACAGGGGGCGGGGCAATGAGCAGTTCTTC.

This chain joins TRBV6-5 and TRBJ2-5; 9 bases agree with TRBD1. The CDR3 runs 14 residues. J lost 1 base, V lost 6 bases, and 3 bases had no gene match. The germline V gene has CDR1 MNHEY and CDR2 SVGAGI. CDR3 sequence: CASRATGGQETQYF. CDR3 nucleotides: TGTGCCAGCAGAGCGACAGGGGGCCAAGAGACCCAGTACTTC.

The chain carries TRBV6-5 and TRBJ2-7; possible D gene TRBD2, 5 bases. Germline lookup yields CDR1 MNHEY and CDR2 SVGAGI. Deletions cut 5 bases from V and 0 bases from J, with 14 bases between. This CDR3 has 15 amino acids. The DNA of the CDR3 is TGTGCCAGCAGTCCGAATCGGGGTAACTCCTACGAGCAGTACTTC. This codes for CASSPNRGNSYEQYF.

The rearrangement uses TRBV7-8 and TRBJ1-2; 10 bases match TRBD1. CDR3 length: 16 amino acids. With 4 bases clipped from V and 8 bases from J, the junction kept 13 bases outside the gene matches. Germline CDR1 SGHVS, CDR2 FQNEAQ. Here the CDR3 reads CASSSRPRDRGRGYTF. The CDR3, as DNA: TGTGCCAGCAGCTCTAGACCTCGGGACAGGGGTAGGGGCTACACCTTC.

This chain uses TRBV9 with TRBJ2-2; the D gene is possibly TRBD1 (6 bases). Germline assignment: CDR1 SGDLS and CDR2 YYNGEE. The CDR3 length is 14 residues. The V gene lost 3 bases and the J gene lost 5 bases, with 11 bases spanning the gap. The chain's CDR3 is CASSEGTSTGELFF. The CDR3 region has the DNA TGTGCCAGCAGCGAGGGGACATCGACCGGGGAGCTGTTTTTT.

For the CDR3, the DNA is TGTGCCAGCACCGTGGAATGGGGGCTGTTCGGGAACACTGAAGCTTTCTTT. Translating it yields CASTVEWGLFGNTEAFF. The rearrangement links TRBV7-9 to TRBJ1-1, with D possibly being TRBD1 (6 bases). Deletions cut 7 bases from V and 1 base from J, with 22 bases between. Per the germline V gene, CDR1 is SEHNR and CDR2 is FQNEAQ (reference sequence). CDR3 length: 17 amino acids.

The V and J genes are TRBV7-2 and TRBJ2-1; 7 nucleotides agree with TRBD2. V shed 1 base, J shed 8 bases, and the junction held 8 bases outside the gene matches. The CDR3 sequence is 15 residues long. Looked up from germline, CDR1 is SGHTA and CDR2 is FQGNSA. The CDR3 bases are TGTGCCAGCAGCTTAGGCCGGACCCGGGGGGATGAGCAGTTCTTC. It specifies CASSLGRTRGDEQFF.

This clone was detected only once. The J gene is TRBJ2-1, the V gene TRBV7-6; 11 bases align to TRBD2. The CDR3 sequence is 16 residues long. Losses at the gene ends were 3 bases for V and 3 bases for J; bases not matched to a gene: 4. The germline V gene has CDR1 SGHVS and CDR2 FNYEAQ. In DNA form, the CDR3 reads TGTGCCAGCAGCTTTCTTCTAGCGGGAGGCTACAATGAGCAGTTCTTC. This encodes CASSFLLAGGYNEQFF.